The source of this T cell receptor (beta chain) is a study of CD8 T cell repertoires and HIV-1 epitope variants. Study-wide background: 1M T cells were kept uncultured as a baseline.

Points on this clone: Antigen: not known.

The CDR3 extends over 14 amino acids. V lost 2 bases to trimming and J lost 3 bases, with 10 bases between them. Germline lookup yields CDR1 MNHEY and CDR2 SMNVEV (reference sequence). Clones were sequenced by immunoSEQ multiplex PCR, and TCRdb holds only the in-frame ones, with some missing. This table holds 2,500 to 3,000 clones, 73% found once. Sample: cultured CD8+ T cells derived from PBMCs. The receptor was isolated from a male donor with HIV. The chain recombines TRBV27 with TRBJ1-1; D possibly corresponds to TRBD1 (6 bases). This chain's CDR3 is CASSLAGEYTEAFF. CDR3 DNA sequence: TGTGCCAGCAGTTTAGCAGGGGAGTACACTGAAGCTTTCTTT.